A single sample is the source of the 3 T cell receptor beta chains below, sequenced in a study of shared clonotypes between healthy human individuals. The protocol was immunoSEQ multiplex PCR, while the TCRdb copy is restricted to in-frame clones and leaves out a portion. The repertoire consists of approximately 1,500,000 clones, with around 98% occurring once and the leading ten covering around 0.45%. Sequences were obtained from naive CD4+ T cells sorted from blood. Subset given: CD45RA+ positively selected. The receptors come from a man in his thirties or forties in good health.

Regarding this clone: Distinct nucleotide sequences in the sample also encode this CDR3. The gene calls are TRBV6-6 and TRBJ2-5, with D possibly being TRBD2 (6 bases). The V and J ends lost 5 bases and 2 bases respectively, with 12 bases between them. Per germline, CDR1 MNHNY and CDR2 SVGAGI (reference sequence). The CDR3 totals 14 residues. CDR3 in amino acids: CASSPGTYQETQYF. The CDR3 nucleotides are TGTGCCAGCAGTCCCGGGACTTATCAAGAGACCCAGTACTTC.

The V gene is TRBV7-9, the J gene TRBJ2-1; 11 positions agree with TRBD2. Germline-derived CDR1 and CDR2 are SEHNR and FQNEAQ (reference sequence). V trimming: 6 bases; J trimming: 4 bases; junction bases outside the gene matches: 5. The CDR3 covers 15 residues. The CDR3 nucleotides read TGTGCCAGCAGTGTTCTAGCGGGAGGATACAATGAGCAGTTCTTC. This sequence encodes CASSVLAGGYNEQFF.

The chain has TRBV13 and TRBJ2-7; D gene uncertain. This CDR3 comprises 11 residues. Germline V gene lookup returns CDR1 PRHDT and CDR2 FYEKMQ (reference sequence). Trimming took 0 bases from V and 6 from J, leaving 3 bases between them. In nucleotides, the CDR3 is TGTGCCAGCAGCTTAGGGGTCGAGCAGTACTTC. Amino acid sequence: CASSLGVEQYF. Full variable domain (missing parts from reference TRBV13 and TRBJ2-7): AAGVIQSPRHLIKEKRETATLKCYPIPRHDTVYWYQQGPGQDPQFLISFYEKMQSDKGSIPDRFSAQQFSDYHSELNMSSLELGDSALYFCASSLGVEQYFGPGTRLTVT.